The entry below gives a single T cell receptor (beta chain) sequence along with its context. Antigen unknown. This entry comes from a study of T cell responses to AZD1222 COVID-19 vaccine. General study findings and limits: Clonal diversity may have been underestimated in mostly white British donors.

Profiled with immunoSEQ multiplex PCR; TCRdb holds only in-frame clones, not every one. The sample has fewer than 250,000 clones; 93% are singletons. Germline lookup yields CDR1 MRHNA and CDR2 SNTAGT. CDR3 size: 13 residues. V gave up 6 bases and J gave up 7 bases, with 15 bases separating them. The V and J genes are TRBV6-4 and TRBJ1-2, with a weak D call TRBD1 (6 bases). The sample consisted of peripheral blood, taken on day 0 of MenACWY control vaccination. This receptor was taken from an adult in good health. CDR3 protein: CASRQQGLAGYTF. The CDR3, as DNA: TGTGCCAGCAGACAACAGGGCCTAGCTGGCTACACCTTC.